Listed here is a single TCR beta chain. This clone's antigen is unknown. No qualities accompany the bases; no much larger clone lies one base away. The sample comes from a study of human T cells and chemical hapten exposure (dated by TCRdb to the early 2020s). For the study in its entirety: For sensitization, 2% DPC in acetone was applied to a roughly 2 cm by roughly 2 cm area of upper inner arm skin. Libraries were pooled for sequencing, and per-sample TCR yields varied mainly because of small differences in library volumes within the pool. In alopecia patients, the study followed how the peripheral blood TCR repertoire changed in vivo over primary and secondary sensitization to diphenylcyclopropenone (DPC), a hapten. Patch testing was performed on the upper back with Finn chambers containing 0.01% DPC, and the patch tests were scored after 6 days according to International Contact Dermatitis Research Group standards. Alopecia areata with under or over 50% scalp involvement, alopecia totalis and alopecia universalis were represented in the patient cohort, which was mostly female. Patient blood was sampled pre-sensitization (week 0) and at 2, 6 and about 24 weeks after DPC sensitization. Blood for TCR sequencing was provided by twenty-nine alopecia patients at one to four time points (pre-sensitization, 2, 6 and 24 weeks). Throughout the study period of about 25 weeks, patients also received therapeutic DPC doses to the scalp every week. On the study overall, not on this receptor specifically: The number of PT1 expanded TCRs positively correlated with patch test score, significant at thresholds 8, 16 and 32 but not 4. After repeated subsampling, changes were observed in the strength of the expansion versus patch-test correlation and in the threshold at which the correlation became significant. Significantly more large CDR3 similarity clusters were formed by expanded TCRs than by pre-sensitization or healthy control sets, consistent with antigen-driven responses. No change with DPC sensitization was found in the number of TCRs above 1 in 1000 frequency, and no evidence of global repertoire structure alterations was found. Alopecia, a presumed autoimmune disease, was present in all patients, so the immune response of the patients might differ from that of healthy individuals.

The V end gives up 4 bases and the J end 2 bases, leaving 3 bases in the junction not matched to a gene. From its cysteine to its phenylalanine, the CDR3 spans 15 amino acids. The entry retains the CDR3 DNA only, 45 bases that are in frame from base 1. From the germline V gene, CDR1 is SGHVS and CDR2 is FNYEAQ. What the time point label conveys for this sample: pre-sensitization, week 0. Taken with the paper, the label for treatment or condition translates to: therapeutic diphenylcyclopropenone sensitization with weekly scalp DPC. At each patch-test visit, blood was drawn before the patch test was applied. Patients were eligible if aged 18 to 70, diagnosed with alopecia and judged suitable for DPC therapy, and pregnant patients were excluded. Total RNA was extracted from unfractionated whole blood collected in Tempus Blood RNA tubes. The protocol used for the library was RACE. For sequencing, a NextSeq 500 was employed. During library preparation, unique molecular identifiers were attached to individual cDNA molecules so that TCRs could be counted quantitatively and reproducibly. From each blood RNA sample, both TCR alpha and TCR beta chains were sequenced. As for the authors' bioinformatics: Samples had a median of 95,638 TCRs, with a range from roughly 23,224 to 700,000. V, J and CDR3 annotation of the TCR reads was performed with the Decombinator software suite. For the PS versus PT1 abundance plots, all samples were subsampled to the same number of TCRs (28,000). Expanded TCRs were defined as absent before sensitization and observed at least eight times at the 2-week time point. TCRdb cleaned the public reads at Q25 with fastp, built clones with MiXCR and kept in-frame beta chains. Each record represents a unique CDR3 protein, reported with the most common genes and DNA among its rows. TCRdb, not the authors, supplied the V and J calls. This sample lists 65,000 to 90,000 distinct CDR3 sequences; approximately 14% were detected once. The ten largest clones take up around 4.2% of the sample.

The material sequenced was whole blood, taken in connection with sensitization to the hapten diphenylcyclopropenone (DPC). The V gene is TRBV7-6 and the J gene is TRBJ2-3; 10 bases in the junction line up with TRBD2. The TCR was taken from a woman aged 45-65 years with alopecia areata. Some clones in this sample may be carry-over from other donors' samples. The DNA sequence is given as TGTGCCAGCAGCTCCAGCGGGAGGGCCACAGATACGCAGTATTTT. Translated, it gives CASSSSGRATDTQYF. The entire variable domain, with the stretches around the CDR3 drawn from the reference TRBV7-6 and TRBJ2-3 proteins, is GAGVSQSPRYKVTKRGQDVALRCDPISGHVSLYWYRQALGQGPEFLTYFNYEAQQDKSGLPNDRFSAERPEGSISTLTIQRTEQRDSAMYRCASSSSGRATDTQYFGPGTRLTVL.